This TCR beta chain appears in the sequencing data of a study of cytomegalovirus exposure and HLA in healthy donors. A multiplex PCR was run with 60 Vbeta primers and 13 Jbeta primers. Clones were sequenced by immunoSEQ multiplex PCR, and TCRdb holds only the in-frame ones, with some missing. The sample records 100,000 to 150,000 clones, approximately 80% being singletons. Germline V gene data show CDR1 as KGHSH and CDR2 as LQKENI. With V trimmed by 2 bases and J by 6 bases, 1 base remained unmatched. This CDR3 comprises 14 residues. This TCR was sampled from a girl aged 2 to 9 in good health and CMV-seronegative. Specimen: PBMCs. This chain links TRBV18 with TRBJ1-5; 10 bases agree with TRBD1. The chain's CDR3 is CASSPGDRGQPQHF. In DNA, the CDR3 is TGTGCCAGCTCACCAGGGGACAGGGGTCAGCCCCAGCATTTT. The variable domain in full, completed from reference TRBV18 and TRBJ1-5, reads NAGVMQNPRHLVRRRGQEARLRCSPMKGHSHVYWYRQLPEEGLKFMVYLQKENIIDESGMPKERFSAEFPKEGPSILRIQQVVRGDSAAYFCASSPGDRGQPQHFGDGTRLSIL.